Included here is one TCR beta chain sequence, with context. TCRdb reanalyzed the 5' RACE reads and collapses them to one entry per CDR3 protein, without DNA. The sample features about 170,000 distinct CDR3 sequences, with 20% in its top ten. This sample was taken from a study of T cells expressing NK-cell markers. Germline V gene lookup returns CDR1 SQVTM and CDR2 ANQGSEA. CDR3 length equals 13 residues. The sample consisted of blood T cells: a sorted CD56 or NKG2C T cell subset, CD4+ or CD8+ T cells, or bulk PBMC T cells (not recorded which). V is TRBV29-1 and J is TRBJ2-1; TCRdb picks TRBD2, but there is no DNA to check that call. This clonotype was sampled from a man aged 18-70 years in good health. CDR3 region: CSCVAGNYNEQFF.